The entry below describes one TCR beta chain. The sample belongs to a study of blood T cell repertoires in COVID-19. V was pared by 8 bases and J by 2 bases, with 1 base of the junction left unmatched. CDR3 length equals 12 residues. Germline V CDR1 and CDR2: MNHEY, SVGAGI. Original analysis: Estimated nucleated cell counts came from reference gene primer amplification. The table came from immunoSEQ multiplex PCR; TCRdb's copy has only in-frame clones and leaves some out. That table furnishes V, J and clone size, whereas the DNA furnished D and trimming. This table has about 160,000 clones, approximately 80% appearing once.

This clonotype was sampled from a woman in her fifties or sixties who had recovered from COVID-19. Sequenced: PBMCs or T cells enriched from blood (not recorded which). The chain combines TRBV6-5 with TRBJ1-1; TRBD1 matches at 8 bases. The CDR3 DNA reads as TGTGCCAGCGGGACAGGTAACACTGAAGCTTTCTTT. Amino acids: CASGTGNTEAFF.